These T cell receptor beta chains were read from a single sample in a study of early T cells in non-severe SARS-CoV-2 infection. Via MiXCR, TCRdb re-called the 5' RACE reads, giving one row per CDR3 protein. The sample includes tens of thousands of distinct CDR3 sequences, approximately 15% of them seen just once. Sample: whole blood. These receptors were obtained from an adult who was a healthcare worker with PCR-confirmed SARS-CoV-2 infection or an uninfected control (not recorded which). The CDR3 runs from the conserved cysteine through the conserved F or W. The order of the fields is V gene, J gene, D gene, clone size, CDR3 protein, CDR3 DNA. D genes are given only for firm matches. Rows may omit the clone size; those that give it use once, few, many or a size class.

>TRBV7-9|TRBJ2-7|.|few
CASRGTGTLTYEQYF
TGTGCCAGCAGAGGGACCGGGACATTGACCTACGAGCAGTACTTC
>TRBV29-1|TRBJ2-4|TRBD2|many
CSVGTRGNIQYF
TGCAGCGTCGGGACTAGAGGGAACATTCAGTACTTC
>TRBV6-2/TRBV6-3|TRBJ2-7|.|few
CASSYVRGGEQYF
TGTGCCAGCAGTTACGTCAGGGGAGGGGAGCAGTACTTC
>TRBV20-1|TRBJ2-7|.|.
CSARAGQTLLEQYF
TGCAGTGCTAGAGCAGGTCAGACCCTTCTCGAGCAGTACTTC
>TRBV7-2|TRBJ1-2|.|few
CASSLAQGSAGYTF
TGTGCCAGCAGCTTAGCACAGGGATCTGCAGGCTACACCTTC
>TRBV20-1|TRBJ2-1|TRBD2|few
CSARDSLGGAGGRRFF
TGCAGTGCTAGAGATTCGTTAGGGGGAGCGGGAGGAAGAAGGTTCTTC
>TRBV11-2|TRBJ2-2|TRBD2|few
CAGSRTGLAGANTGELFF
TGTGCCGGCAGCCGTACGGGACTAGCGGGAGCGAACACCGGGGAGCTGTTTTTT
>TRBV21-1|TRBJ2-7|.|few
CASSKTAGGNRRKYF
TGTGCCAGCAGCAAAACGGCAGGGGGAAATCGTAGGAAGTACTTC
>TRBV20-1|TRBJ2-1|.|few
CIGLDRSHNEQFF
TGCATCGGGCTAGATCGCTCCCACAATGAGCAGTTCTTC
>TRBV28|TRBJ2-1|TRBD2|few
CASSPQLAGGWNEQFF
TGTGCCAGCAGTCCCCAACTAGCGGGAGGATGGAATGAGCAGTTCTTC
>TRBV12-3/TRBV12-4|TRBJ2-1|.|.
CASRPPTDNEQFF
TGTGCCAGCAGACCTCCAACCGACAATGAGCAGTTCTTC
>TRBV7-9|TRBJ1-5|.|many
CASSLEGVTGNQPQHF
TGTGCCAGCAGCTTAGAAGGCGTAACGGGCAATCAGCCCCAGCATTTT
>TRBV18|TRBJ1-1|.|many
CASSPRTGPQDTEAFF
TGTGCCAGCTCACCACGTACAGGGCCTCAGGACACTGAAGCTTTCTTT
>TRBV29-1|TRBJ2-3|.|.
CSVSPRTAVADTQYF
TGCAGCGTTTCCCCTCGGACGGCTGTGGCAGATACGCAGTATTTT
>TRBV11-2|TRBJ2-3|.|few
CASSSRQASTDTQYF
TGTGCCAGCAGCTCACGACAGGCTAGCACAGATACGCAGTATTTT
>TRBV19|TRBJ1-5|.|few
CASSAHDTYSNQPQHF
TGTGCCAGTAGTGCTCACGACACTTATAGCAATCAGCCCCAGCATTTT
>TRBV27|TRBJ2-1|TRBD1|.
CASGSRTGGNEQFF
TGTGCCAGCGGCTCTAGGACAGGGGGCAATGAGCAGTTCTTC
>TRBV2|TRBJ2-1|.|few
CASRPSPPEQFF
TGTGCCAGCAGGCCGAGCCCCCCTGAGCAGTTCTTC
>TRBV6-6|TRBJ2-1|TRBD1|many
CASRAGTGAYNEQFF
TGTGCCAGCAGGGCCGGGACAGGGGCCTACAATGAGCAGTTCTTC
>TRBV29-1|TRBJ2-7|.|few
CSVEDPDSSYEEQYF
TGCAGCGTTGAAGATCCGGACTCGTCCTACGAGGAGCAGTACTTC
>TRBV5-4|TRBJ2-1|.|medium-sized
CASTPPLGLDGYNEQFF
TGTGCCAGCACCCCCCCCCTGGGGCTAGATGGGTACAATGAGCAGTTCTTC
>TRBV9|TRBJ1-1|TRBD1|few
CASSQGQGGLSLNTEAFF
TGTGCCAGCAGCCAAGGACAGGGTGGTTTATCTCTGAACACTGAAGCTTTCTTT
>TRBV3-1|TRBJ1-1|.|.
CASSQEHWTEAFF
TGTGCCAGCAGCCAAGAACACTGGACTGAAGCTTTCTTT
>TRBV2|TRBJ2-3|TRBD2|many
CASLRWTSGTDTQYF
TGTGCCAGCCTCCGGTGGACTAGCGGCACAGATACGCAGTATTTT
>TRBV7-2|TRBJ2-1|TRBD2|.
CASNDRPLAGHYNEQFF
TGTGCCAGCAACGACCGGCCACTAGCGGGCCACTACAATGAGCAGTTCTTC
>TRBV7-9|TRBJ1-2|.|few
CASSLDGVGYTF
TGTGCCAGCAGCTTGGACGGGGTCGGCTACACCTTC
>TRBV21-1|TRBJ2-2|.|.
CASSKGLAGGPNTGELFF
TGTGCCAGCAGCAAGGGGCTAGCGGGAGGGCCCAACACCGGGGAGCTGTTTTTT
>TRBV5-1|TRBJ2-6|.|few
CASSPTGSGANVLTF
TGCGCCAGCAGCCCCACAGGGTCTGGGGCCAACGTCCTGACTTTC
>TRBV7-6|TRBJ2-1|.|.
CASSSTSSYNEQFF
TGTGCCAGCAGCTCTACTAGCTCCTACAATGAGCAGTTCTTC
>TRBV7-2|TRBJ2-3|.|.
CASSGGGLRTDTQYF
TGTGCCAGCAGCGGAGGGGGGCTGCGGACAGATACGCAGTATTTT
>TRBV5-1|TRBJ2-1|TRBD2|.
CASSGAGVRNEQFF
TGCGCCAGCAGCGGAGCGGGAGTGAGGAATGAGCAGTTCTTC
>TRBV20-1|TRBJ2-7|.|.
CSATFYEQYF
TGCAGTGCTACCTTTTACGAGCAGTACTTC
>TRBV4-1|TRBJ1-1|.|few
CASSHPPVGDTEAFF
TGCGCCAGCAGCCACCCTCCGGTGGGGGACACTGAAGCTTTCTTT
>TRBV6-9|TRBJ1-5|.|.
CASRDGQHSNQPQHF
TGTGCCAGCAGAGACGGACAGCATAGCAATCAGCCCCAGCATTTT
>TRBV3-1|TRBJ2-5|TRBD1|few
CASSQVYRGQETQYF
TGTGCCAGCAGCCAAGTATACAGGGGGCAAGAGACCCAGTACTTC
>TRBV18|TRBJ1-1|.|many
CASSLGQTEAFF
TGTGCCAGCTCACTTGGGCAGACTGAAGCTTTCTTT
>TRBV11-3|TRBJ2-5|TRBD2|.
CASSQGLAGGETQYF
TGTGCCAGCAGCCAGGGACTAGCGGGCGGAGAGACCCAGTACTTC
>TRBV15|TRBJ1-6|TRBD1|.
CATSSSEGAGRSPLHF
TGTGCCACCAGCAGCTCAGAGGGGGCTGGGCGTTCACCCCTCCACTTT
>TRBV6-6|TRBJ1-1|.|.
CASSRSWNTEAFF
TGTGCCAGCAGTCGCAGTTGGAACACTGAAGCTTTCTTT
>TRBV10-3|TRBJ1-1|.|many
CAISESAANTEAFF
TGTGCCATCAGTGAGTCCGCGGCGAACACTGAAGCTTTCTTT
>TRBV7-9|TRBJ2-3|.|many
CASTPQGAQYF
TGTGCCAGCACCCCCCAAGGGGCGCAGTATTTT
>TRBV29-1|TRBJ2-7|TRBD1|.
CSVEKIGQDIVGEQYF
TGCAGCGTTGAGAAGATTGGACAGGATATAGTGGGAGAGCAGTACTTC